The clone carrying this T cell receptor beta chain was observed a few times. What it binds is not known. The data were taken from a study of identical twins. General study findings and limits: Researchers reported excess low generation probability among twin-shared out-of-frame alpha sequences. Beta out-of-frame sequences showed weaker excess sharing between twins. Insertions were reduced in abundant cord blood beta clonotypes but not in memory repertoires.

With V trimmed by 4 bases and J by 5 bases, 10 bases remained unmatched. CDR3 length: 17 amino acids. CDR1 is SNHLY, CDR2 FYNNEI, per germline. The cDNA had a unique molecular identifier and a template-switch universal primer site. TCRdb re-called the 5' RACE reads through MiXCR, storing one row per CDR3 protein. The data show about 250,000 distinct CDR3 sequences, with about 14% seen just once and around 9% held by the top ten. The chain has TRBV2 and TRBJ2-5; 13 nucleotides line up with TRBD2. The sample comprised memory (CD45RO+) T cells sorted from blood. The TCR sequence derives from a woman between 18 and 29 years old in good health. The CDR3 loop is CASSAYTSGGDRETQYF. CDR3 bases: TGTGCCAGCAGTGCTTATACTAGCGGGGGGGACCGGGAGACCCAGTACTTC.